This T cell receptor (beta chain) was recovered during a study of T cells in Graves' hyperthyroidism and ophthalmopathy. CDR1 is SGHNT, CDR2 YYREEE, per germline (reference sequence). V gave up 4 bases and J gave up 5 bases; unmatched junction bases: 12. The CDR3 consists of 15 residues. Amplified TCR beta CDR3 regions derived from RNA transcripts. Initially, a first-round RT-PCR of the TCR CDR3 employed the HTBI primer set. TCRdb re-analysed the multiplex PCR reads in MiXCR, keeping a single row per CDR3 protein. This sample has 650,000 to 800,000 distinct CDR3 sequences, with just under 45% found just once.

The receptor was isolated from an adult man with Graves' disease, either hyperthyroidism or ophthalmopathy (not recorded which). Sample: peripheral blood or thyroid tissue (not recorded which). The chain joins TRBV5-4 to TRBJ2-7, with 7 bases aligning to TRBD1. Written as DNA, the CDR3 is TGTGCCAGCAGCGTTGAACGAGGGGGCTACAACGAGCAGTACTTC. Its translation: CASSVERGGYNEQYF.